This is a list of T cell receptor beta chains from one sample in a study of immune heterogeneity within non-small cell lung tumors. From the multiplex PCR reads, TCRdb called clonotypes with MiXCR, one entry per CDR3 protein. The table lists nearly 15,000 distinct CDR3 sequences, around 30% of them singletons. Sequencing was performed on lung tumor tissue. The receptors shown here come from a woman between 50 and 59 years old with non-small cell lung cancer. Each CDR3 is given with its conserved first and last residue. Fields, in order: J gene, D gene, clone size, V gene, CDR3 protein, CDR3 DNA. The D gene is left open where the match is weak. Clone sizes are given selectively: once, few, many, or a class where the clone is expanded.

>TRBJ1-2|-|-|TRBV4-1
CASSQRGDGYTF
TGCGCCAGCAGCCAAAGGGGGGATGGCTACACCTTC
>TRBJ1-5|-|medium-sized|TRBV7-3
CASRGRVGTTHSNQPQHF
TGTGCCAGCAGGGGCCGTGTCGGGACGACCCATAGCAATCAGCCCCAGCATTTT
>TRBJ1-3|-|-|TRBV6-9
CASSFNPGGSGNTIYF
TGTGCCAGCAGTTTTAACCCCGGGGGCTCTGGAAACACCATATATTTT
>TRBJ2-3|-|many|TRBV20-1
CSAREGISGTDTQYF
TGCAGTGCTAGAGAGGGCATTTCGGGAACAGATACGCAGTATTTT
>TRBJ1-5|-|-|TRBV15
CATSRGEVINQPQHF
TGTGCCACCAGCAGGGGGGAGGTTATCAATCAGCCCCAGCATTTT
>TRBJ1-1|-|medium-sized|TRBV28
CASSSPRVNTEAFF
TGTGCCAGCAGTTCCCCAAGAGTGAACACTGAAGCTTTCTTT
>TRBJ2-5|TRBD2|few|TRBV20-1
CSANLAGGPGETQYF
TGCAGTGCTAACCTAGCGGGAGGGCCTGGAGAGACCCAGTACTTC
>TRBJ2-1|-|-|TRBV2
CASSVGGRYYNEQFF
TGTGCCAGCAGTGTTGGCGGACGCTACTACAATGAGCAGTTCTTC
>TRBJ2-7|TRBD2|few|TRBV2
CASSVLAVSYEQYF
TGTGCCAGCAGTGTACTAGCGGTTTCCTACGAGCAGTACTTC
>TRBJ2-1|-|-|TRBV12-3/TRBV12-4
CASSLGEYGASNEQLF
TGTGCCAGCAGTTTGGGGGAATATGGGGCCTCCAATGAGCAGCTCTTC
>TRBJ2-7|-|-|TRBV6-1
CASSSERGVTTYEQYF
TGTGCCAGCAGTTCCGAGCGAGGGGTGACCACCTACGAGCAGTACTTC
>TRBJ2-7|TRBD2|-|TRBV2
CASSQSSGSSQEQYF
TGTGCCAGCTCCCAATCTAGCGGGTCCTCTCAGGAGCAGTACTTC
>TRBJ2-1|TRBD2|many|TRBV2
CASSDSSGGGNEQFF
TGTGCCAGCAGTGACAGTAGCGGGGGGGGTAATGAGCAGTTCTTC
>TRBJ2-7|TRBD2|medium-sized|TRBV27
CASSPLAGGATYEQYF
TGTGCCAGCAGTCCCCTGGCGGGAGGCGCTACCTACGAGCAGTACTTC
>TRBJ2-3|TRBD2|once|TRBV20-1
CSARATVDPSGDTDTQYF
TGCAGTGCTAGAGCCACCGTGGATCCTAGCGGGGACACAGATACGCAGTATTTT